In its sample, the clone carrying this T cell receptor (beta chain) was seen many times. The TCR beta CDR3 region was amplified from genomic DNA, with two rounds of multiplex PCR being used for the amplification. Specific primers for each TRBV and TRBJ gene were what first-round PCR used. TCRdb re-analysed the multiplex PCR reads in MiXCR, keeping a single row per CDR3 protein. The sample lists some 38,000 distinct CDR3 sequences, roughly 25% occurring once. V lost 7 bases to trimming and J lost 2 bases, with 12 bases between them. There are 13 residues in the CDR3. Germline-derived CDR1 and CDR2 are WSHSY and SAAADI. This entry belongs to a study of prognosis after radiotherapy for stage I lung cancer.

The clonotype originates from a donor aged 50 or older with non-small cell lung cancer. V is TRBV10-2 and J is TRBJ2-7; TRBD2 is a possible D gene (6 bases). Source: PBMCs, taken before or after stereotactic body radiation therapy (not recorded which). CDR3 bases: TGCGCCAGCACTCGGGGACTCCCCTACGAGCAGTACTTC. It translates to CASTRGLPYEQYF.